These T cell receptor gamma chains were read from a single sample in a study of gamma-delta T cells after stem cell transplantation. TCRdb reprocessed the RT-PCR reads using CATT. The data show about 5,000 gamma-chain clones, approximately 20% seen once. Source material: gamma-delta T cells. The source of these receptors is a human donor. It is not recorded whose cells these are; they may come from a transplant donor. Each CDR3 is given with its conserved first and last residue. Part of the rows lack a size; the others show once, few, many or a class for expanded clones.

v_gene: TRGV4
abundance: .
j_gene: TRGJP2
CDR3nt: TGTGCCACGTTTAGTAGTGATTGGATCAAGACGTTT
CDR3aa: CATFSSDWIKTF

v_gene: TRGV3
abundance: few
j_gene: TRGJ1/TRGJ2
CDR3nt: TGTGCCACCTGGGACAAGCTGGAACTCTTT
CDR3aa: CATWDKLELF

v_gene: TRGV4
abundance: few
j_gene: TRGJ1/TRGJ2
CDR3nt: TGTGCCACCTGGGATGTTAGCCCCGTTTATTATAAGAAACTCTTT
CDR3aa: CATWDVSPVYYKKLF

v_gene: TRGV2
abundance: medium-sized
j_gene: TRGJP2
CDR3nt: TGTGCCACCTGGGACGGGCCCCCTCATTGGATCAAGACGTTT
CDR3aa: CATWDGPPHWIKTF

v_gene: TRGV9
abundance: few
j_gene: TRGJ1/TRGJ2
CDR3nt: TGTGCCTTGTGGGAGCCCCTGAATTATTATAAGAAACTCTTT
CDR3aa: CALWEPLNYYKKLF

v_gene: TRGV9
abundance: few
j_gene: TRGJP
CDR3nt: TGTGCCTTGTGGGAGGTGGACCAAGAGTTGGGCAAAAAAATCAAGGTATTT
CDR3aa: CALWEVDQELGKKIKVF

v_gene: TRGV9
abundance: few
j_gene: TRGJP1
CDR3nt: TGTGCCTTGTGGGCTCCTAGAAGGACCACTGGTTGGTTCAAGATATTT
CDR3aa: CALWAPRRTTGWFKIF

v_gene: TRGV2
abundance: few
j_gene: TRGJ1/TRGJ2
CDR3nt: TGTGCCACCTGGGACGGTCTGTATTATAAGAAACTCTTT
CDR3aa: CATWDGLYYKKLF

v_gene: TRGV4
abundance: few
j_gene: TRGJ1/TRGJ2
CDR3nt: TGTGCCACCTGGGGCCCACCGGATTATAAGAAACTCTTT
CDR3aa: CATWGPPDYKKLF

v_gene: TRGV9
abundance: few
j_gene: TRGJ1/TRGJ2
CDR3nt: TGTGCCTTGTGGGAGGTTAAGAATTATTATAAGAAACTCTTT
CDR3aa: CALWEVKNYYKKLF

v_gene: TRGV3
abundance: .
j_gene: TRGJ1/TRGJ2
CDR3nt: TGTGCCACCTGGGACAGGCGGGGATATAAGAAACTCTTT
CDR3aa: CATWDRRGYKKLF

v_gene: TRGV5
abundance: .
j_gene: TRGJ1/TRGJ2
CDR3nt: TGTGCCACCTGGGACAGGGTTAAGAAACTCTTT
CDR3aa: CATWDRVKKLF

v_gene: TRGV4
abundance: .
j_gene: TRGJ1/TRGJ2
CDR3nt: TGTGCCACCTGGGACAGGCGGGTTTATAAGAAACTCTTT
CDR3aa: CATWDRRVYKKLF

v_gene: TRGV9
abundance: medium-sized
j_gene: TRGJP2
CDR3nt: TGTGCCTTGTGGGAGGTTTGTGATTGGATCAAGACGTTT
CDR3aa: CALWEVCDWIKTF

v_gene: TRGV9
abundance: .
j_gene: TRGJ1/TRGJ2
CDR3nt: TGTGCCTTGTGGGAGGGCCAGAATTATTATAAGAAACTCTTT
CDR3aa: CALWEGQNYYKKLF

v_gene: TRGV8
abundance: medium-sized
j_gene: TRGJ1/TRGJ2
CDR3nt: TGTGCCACCTGGGATCGGTATTATAAGAAACTCTTT
CDR3aa: CATWDRYYKKLF

v_gene: TRGV2
abundance: few
j_gene: TRGJ1/TRGJ2
CDR3nt: TGTGCCACCTGGGACGGGCGTCATTATAAGAAACTCTTT
CDR3aa: CATWDGRHYKKLF

v_gene: TRGV5
abundance: few
j_gene: TRGJP2
CDR3nt: TGTGCCACCTGGGACAGGCCGGGAGGGGGAGATTGGATCAAGACGTTT
CDR3aa: CATWDRPGGGDWIKTF

v_gene: TRGV8
abundance: .
j_gene: TRGJ1/TRGJ2
CDR3nt: TGTGCCACCTGGGCCCCCCGGGAGGATTATAAGAAACTCTTT
CDR3aa: CATWAPREDYKKLF

v_gene: TRGV9
abundance: .
j_gene: TRGJ1/TRGJ2
CDR3nt: TGTGCCTTGTGGGAGTTCCTTTATTATAAGAAACTCTTT
CDR3aa: CALWEFLYYKKLF

v_gene: TRGV2
abundance: .
j_gene: TRGJP2
CDR3nt: TGTGCCACCTGGGACAGGCGGATCAATTGGATCAAGACGTTT
CDR3aa: CATWDRRINWIKTF

v_gene: TRGV4
abundance: .
j_gene: TRGJ1/TRGJ2
CDR3nt: TGTGCCACCTGGGATGGTAGGAAACTCTTT
CDR3aa: CATWDGRKLF

v_gene: TRGV8
abundance: .
j_gene: TRGJ1/TRGJ2
CDR3nt: TGTGCCACCTGGGACCAGTATTATAAGAAACTCTTT
CDR3aa: CATWDQYYKKLF

v_gene: TRGV3
abundance: .
j_gene: TRGJP1
CDR3nt: TGTGCCACCTGGGACAGAGGGGTCACTGGTTGGTTCAAGATATTT
CDR3aa: CATWDRGVTGWFKIF

v_gene: TRGV9
abundance: .
j_gene: TRGJ1/TRGJ2
CDR3nt: TGTGCCTTGTGGGAGGTGCGATCGGCGGGCCTTTATTATAAGAAACTCTTT
CDR3aa: CALWEVRSAGLYYKKLF

v_gene: TRGV3
abundance: .
j_gene: TRGJP2
CDR3nt: TGTGCCACCTGGGACGGCAACAGTGATTGGATCAAGACGTTT
CDR3aa: CATWDGNSDWIKTF

v_gene: TRGV4
abundance: few
j_gene: TRGJ1/TRGJ2
CDR3nt: TGTGCCACCTGGGACCGGGGGCCTTATAAGAAACTCTTT
CDR3aa: CATWDRGPYKKLF

v_gene: TRGV2
abundance: .
j_gene: TRGJ1/TRGJ2
CDR3nt: TGTGCCACCTGGGACGGGTCCCAAGGTTATAAGAAACTCTTT
CDR3aa: CATWDGSQGYKKLF

v_gene: TRGV3
abundance: few
j_gene: TRGJ1/TRGJ2
CDR3nt: TGTGCCACCTGGGACTGTTCCACTAATTATTATAAGAAACTCTTT
CDR3aa: CATWDCSTNYYKKLF

v_gene: TRGV4
abundance: few
j_gene: TRGJ1/TRGJ2
CDR3nt: TGTGCCACCTGGGATGGGCCGGGGACTTATTATAAGAAACTCTTT
CDR3aa: CATWDGPGTYYKKLF

v_gene: TRGV3
abundance: few
j_gene: TRGJ1/TRGJ2
CDR3nt: TGTGCCACCTGGTCTGGTAGAGTGTGTTATAAGAAACTCTTT
CDR3aa: CATWSGRVCYKKLF

v_gene: TRGV3
abundance: .
j_gene: TRGJ1/TRGJ2
CDR3nt: TGTGCCACCTGGGCCCTAAAACCTTATTATAAGAAACTCTTT
CDR3aa: CATWALKPYYKKLF

v_gene: TRGV9
abundance: few
j_gene: TRGJP
CDR3nt: TGTGCCTTGTGGGACCCCAGGCAAGAGTTGGGCAAAAAAATCAAGGTATTT
CDR3aa: CALWDPRQELGKKIKVF

v_gene: TRGV5
abundance: .
j_gene: TRGJ1/TRGJ2
CDR3nt: TGTGCCACCTGGGACCGGGGTCGACGGTATAAGAAACTCTTT
CDR3aa: CATWDRGRRYKKLF

v_gene: TRGV9
abundance: .
j_gene: TRGJ1/TRGJ2
CDR3nt: TGTGCCTTGTGGGAGAGACGGGAGTATAAGAAACTCTTT
CDR3aa: CALWERREYKKLF

v_gene: TRGV2
abundance: few
j_gene: TRGJ1/TRGJ2
CDR3nt: TGTGCCACCTGGGACTCCCGGGGTTATAAGAAACTCTTT
CDR3aa: CATWDSRGYKKLF

v_gene: TRGV5
abundance: .
j_gene: TRGJ1/TRGJ2
CDR3nt: TGTGCCACCTGTGACAGGCTCCCTTATTATAAGAAACTCTTT
CDR3aa: CATCDRLPYYKKLF

v_gene: TRGV9
abundance: .
j_gene: TRGJP
CDR3nt: TGTGCCTCCCGGTTGGGCAAAAAAATCAAGGTATTT
CDR3aa: CASRLGKKIKVF

v_gene: TRGV2
abundance: .
j_gene: TRGJ1/TRGJ2
CDR3nt: TGTGCCACCTGGGCTTCGAATTATTATAAGAAACTCTTT
CDR3aa: CATWASNYYKKLF

v_gene: TRGV2
abundance: once
j_gene: TRGJ1/TRGJ2
CDR3nt: TGTGCCACCTGGGACGGGCCGGTGCGGTATAAGAAACTCTTT
CDR3aa: CATWDGPVRYKKLF

v_gene: TRGV2
abundance: .
j_gene: TRGJP1
CDR3nt: TGTGCCACCTGGGACGGGCACTTTGTTTGGTTCAAGATATTT
CDR3aa: CATWDGHFVWFKIF

v_gene: TRGV9
abundance: .
j_gene: TRGJP
CDR3nt: TGTGCCTTGTGGGAGGTGCTGTATAAAGAGCAAGAGTTGGGCAAAAAAATCAAGGTATTT
CDR3aa: CALWEVLYKEQELGKKIKVF

v_gene: TRGV5
abundance: few
j_gene: TRGJ1/TRGJ2
CDR3nt: TGTGCCACCTGGGACAGCCCTCTTTATTATAAGAAACTCTTT
CDR3aa: CATWDSPLYYKKLF

v_gene: TRGV9
abundance: few
j_gene: TRGJ1/TRGJ2
CDR3nt: TGTGCCTTGTGGGAGCCCCTCGGAAAGAAACTCTTT
CDR3aa: CALWEPLGKKLF

v_gene: TRGV9
abundance: .
j_gene: TRGJ1/TRGJ2
CDR3nt: TGTGCCTTGTGGGTTTTGGGTTATAAGAAACTCTTT
CDR3aa: CALWVLGYKKLF

v_gene: TRGV2
abundance: few
j_gene: TRGJ1/TRGJ2
CDR3nt: TGTGCCGCCTGGGACGGGCCAAGTTATTATAAGAAACTCTTT
CDR3aa: CAAWDGPSYYKKLF

v_gene: TRGV8
abundance: few
j_gene: TRGJ1/TRGJ2
CDR3nt: TGTGCCACCTGGGATAGAGCGCATTATAAGAAACTCTTT
CDR3aa: CATWDRAHYKKLF

v_gene: TRGV2
abundance: few
j_gene: TRGJ1/TRGJ2
CDR3nt: TGTGCCACCTGGGACGGAATTAAGAAACTCTTT
CDR3aa: CATWDGIKKLF

v_gene: TRGV8
abundance: few
j_gene: TRGJ1/TRGJ2
CDR3nt: TGTGCCACCTGGGATGGAGCTTTTTATTATAAGAAACTCTTT
CDR3aa: CATWDGAFYYKKLF

v_gene: TRGV9
abundance: few
j_gene: TRGJP
CDR3nt: TGTGCCTTGTGGGAGGTGTGGGAAGAGTTGGGCAAAAAAATCAAGGTATTT
CDR3aa: CALWEVWEELGKKIKVF

v_gene: TRGV5
abundance: few
j_gene: TRGJ1/TRGJ2
CDR3nt: TGTGCCACCTGGGACACTTCGGGGTATTATAAGAAACTCTTT
CDR3aa: CATWDTSGYYKKLF

v_gene: TRGV9
abundance: .
j_gene: TRGJ1/TRGJ2
CDR3nt: TGTGCCTTGTGGGAGGTGCATCATTATAAGAAACTCTTT
CDR3aa: CALWEVHHYKKLF

v_gene: TRGV3
abundance: .
j_gene: TRGJP2
CDR3nt: TGTGCCACCTGGGACAGGCCTCATTGGATCAAGACGTTT
CDR3aa: CATWDRPHWIKTF

v_gene: TRGV9
abundance: few
j_gene: TRGJP1
CDR3nt: TGTGCCTTGTGGGAGTTCTATACCACTGGTTGGTTCAAGATATTT
CDR3aa: CALWEFYTTGWFKIF

v_gene: TRGV2
abundance: few
j_gene: TRGJ1/TRGJ2
CDR3nt: TGTGCCACCTGGGACGCATTTTATTATAAGAAACTCTTT
CDR3aa: CATWDAFYYKKLF

v_gene: TRGV2
abundance: few
j_gene: TRGJP2
CDR3nt: TGTGCCACCTGGGACAGTGATTGGATCAAGACGTTT
CDR3aa: CATWDSDWIKTF

v_gene: TRGV9
abundance: few
j_gene: TRGJ1/TRGJ2
CDR3nt: TGTGCCTTGTGGGAGGTGCTCCCTTCGAATTATTATAAGAAACTCTTT
CDR3aa: CALWEVLPSNYYKKLF

v_gene: TRGV8
abundance: few
j_gene: TRGJP2
CDR3nt: TGTGCCACCTGGGATAGTGGGCATAGTAGTGATTGGATCAAGACGTTT
CDR3aa: CATWDSGHSSDWIKTF